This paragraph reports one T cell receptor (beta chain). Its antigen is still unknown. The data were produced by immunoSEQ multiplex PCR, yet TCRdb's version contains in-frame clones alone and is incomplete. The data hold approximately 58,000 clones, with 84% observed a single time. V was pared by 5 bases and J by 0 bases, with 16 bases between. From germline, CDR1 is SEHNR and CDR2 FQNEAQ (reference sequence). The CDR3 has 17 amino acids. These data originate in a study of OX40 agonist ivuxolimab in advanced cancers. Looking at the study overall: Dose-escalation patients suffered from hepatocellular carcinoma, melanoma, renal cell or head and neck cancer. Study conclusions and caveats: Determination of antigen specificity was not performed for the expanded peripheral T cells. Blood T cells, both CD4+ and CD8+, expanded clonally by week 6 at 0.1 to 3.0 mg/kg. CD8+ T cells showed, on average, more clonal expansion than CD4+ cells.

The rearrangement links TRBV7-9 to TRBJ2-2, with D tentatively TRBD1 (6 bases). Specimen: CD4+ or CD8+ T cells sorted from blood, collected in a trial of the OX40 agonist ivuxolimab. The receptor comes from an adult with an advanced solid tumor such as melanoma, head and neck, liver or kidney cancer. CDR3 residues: CASSLRRTATNTGELFF. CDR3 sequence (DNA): TGTGCCAGCAGCCTCCGAAGGACAGCGACGAACACCGGGGAGCTGTTTTTT.